Following are 18 T cell receptor beta chains from one sample sequenced in a study of shared clonotypes between healthy human individuals. The assay was immunoSEQ multiplex PCR, and TCRdb's table has in-frame clones only and misses some. The sample contains under 2.5 million clones, around 90% of which appear only once. Specimen: naive CD4+ T cells from PBMCs. The subset: CD45RA+ positively selected. Every receptor here comes from a man aged 18-30 years in good health. Some clones in this sample may be carry-over from other donors' samples.

This chain connects TRBV11-2 to TRBJ2-1, with D possibly TRBD1 on 5 matching bases. CDR1 is SGHAT and CDR2 is FQNNGV in the germline V gene. CDR3 size: 18 residues. V shed 1 base and J shed 2 bases, with 18 bases lying between them. CDR3 amino acids: CASSLGVGLAATYNEQFF. The CDR3 DNA sequence: TGTGCCAGCAGCTTAGGGGTGGGGCTCGCGGCCACCTACAATGAGCAGTTCTTC.

This sequence joins TRBV15 and TRBJ1-5; TRBD1 agrees at 9 bases. J was trimmed by 11 bases and V by 1 base; bases with no gene match: 9. From germline, CDR1 is LNHNV and CDR2 YYDKDF (reference sequence). The CDR3 consists of 15 residues. CDR3 sequence reads: CATSRADRGGQAQHF. CDR3 DNA: TGTGCCACCAGCAGAGCTGACAGGGGGGGACAGGCCCAGCATTTT.

The V call is TRBV20-1, the J call TRBJ2-7; tentative D call: TRBD2 (5 bases). CDR3 length: 11 amino acids. V shed 4 bases and J shed 7 bases, with 11 bases lying between them. In germline, CDR1 is DFQATT, CDR2 SNEGSKA (reference sequence). Written as DNA, the CDR3 is TGCAGTGCTATATCCCCGGGGGAGCAGTACTTC. The encoded protein is CSAISPGEQYF.

J is TRBJ2-7 and V is TRBV7-9; possibly TRBD1 for D (9 bases). Germline V gene sequence: CDR1 SEHNR, CDR2 FQNEAQ (reference sequence). This CDR3 has 14 residues. V was pared by 5 bases and J by 5 bases, with 16 bases between. The CDR3 is CASSRGGQGNEQYF. The CDR3 DNA reads TGTGCCAGCAGCCGGGGGGGACAGGGTAACGAGCAGTACTTC.

The chain employs TRBV5-1 and TRBJ2-1, with 10 bases that match TRBD2. J gave up 4 bases and V 8 bases, and 9 bases lay outside the gene matches. Germline CDR1 SGHRS, CDR2 YFSETQ. CDR3 length: 15 residues. The CDR3 region has the DNA TGCGCCAGTAAAACCGGACTAGCGGCTTACAATGAGCAGTTCTTC. This encodes CASKTGLAAYNEQFF. Combining the CDR3 with reference TRBV5-1 and TRBJ2-1 gives the whole variable domain KAGVTQTPRYLIKTRGQQVTLSCSPISGHRSVSWYQQTPGQGLQFLFEYFSETQRNKGNFPGRFSGRQFSNSRSEMNVSTLELGDSALYLCASKTGLAAYNEQFFGPGTRLTVL.

Points on this clone: This sample also contains other DNA sequences that code for the same CDR3. The chain carries TRBV10-1 and TRBJ1-1; D perhaps matches TRBD1 (6 bases). The V end was cut by 6 bases, the J end by 2 bases, with 7 bases between. This CDR3 has 12 residues. In germline, CDR1 is WNHNN, CDR2 SYGVQD (reference sequence). CDR3 region: CASRGANTEAFF. CDR3 DNA sequence: TGCGCCAGCAGGGGGGCAAACACTGAAGCTTTCTTT.

The rearrangement links TRBV5-5 to TRBJ1-4; perhaps TRBD1 as D (6 bases). The germline V gene has CDR1 SGHKS and CDR2 YYEKEE (reference sequence). The CDR3 extends over 14 amino acids. V was clipped by 0 bases and J by 11 bases, with 14 bases between them. In DNA, the CDR3 is TGTGCCAGCAGCTTGGGCAACAGGGAGCCCAAACTGTTTTTT. Protein product: CASSLGNREPKLFF.

The V call is TRBV18, the J call TRBJ1-1, with D possibly TRBD1 on 6 matching bases. Germline-derived CDR1 and CDR2 are KGHSH and LQKENI. The CDR3 runs 17 residues. V was pared by 0 bases and J by 0 bases, with 14 bases between. This CDR3 is CASSPPVGGRVNTEAFF. For the CDR3, the DNA is TGTGCCAGCTCACCACCGGTCGGGGGCCGGGTGAACACTGAAGCTTTCTTT.

As to this clone: Other nucleotide sequences in the sample specify the same CDR3. The chain recombines TRBV5-1 with TRBJ1-5; no clear D. V gave up 0 bases and J gave up 0 bases, with 7 bases separating them. The CDR3 is 15 amino acids. CDR1 and CDR2 (germline): SGHRS, YFSETQ. CDR3 sequence: CASSLGQYSNQPQHF. CDR3 in DNA: TGCGCCAGCAGCTTGGGGCAGTATAGCAATCAGCCCCAGCATTTT.

V gene TRBV4-1 combines with J gene TRBJ2-5; TRBD1 might be the D (5 bases). Trimming took 0 bases from V and 0 from J, leaving 14 bases between them. CDR1 is MGHRA, CDR2 YSYEKL, per germline. This CDR3 contains 17 residues. CDR3 DNA: TGCGCCAGCAGCCAAGAAGGGGCAGCTCTAAACCAAGAGACCCAGTACTTC. Translating it yields CASSQEGAALNQETQYF.

This chain uses TRBV19 with TRBJ2-6; 14 bases line up with TRBD2. J gave up 0 bases and V 4 bases, and 2 bases lay outside the gene matches. The germline CDR1 and CDR2 sequences are LNHDA and SQIVND (reference sequence). CDR3 length equals 18 residues. Written as DNA, the CDR3 is TGTGCCAGTAGTAGGACTAGCGGGAGGAACTCTGGGGCCAACGTCCTGACTTTC. This sequence encodes CASSRTSGRNSGANVLTF.

Turning to this clone: The same CDR3 can be traced to other DNA sequences in this sample. The CDR3 DNA sequence: TGTGCCAGTAGTATAGGGCAGAATCAGCCCCAGCATTTT. Protein: CASSIGQNQPQHF. The chain uses TRBV19 and TRBJ1-5; unclear D gene. CDR3 length: 13 residues. The V end was cut by 1 base, the J end by 4 bases, with 5 bases between. Germline lookup yields CDR1 LNHDA and CDR2 SQIVND (reference sequence).

The chain joins TRBV5-1 to TRBJ1-1; D is unresolved. CDR3 length: 15 amino acids. Germline V gene lookup returns CDR1 SGHRS and CDR2 YFSETQ. V was shortened by 4 bases and J by 0 bases, with 13 bases between the two germline ends. CDR3 sequence: CASSPNSKLNTEAFF. The CDR3 bases are TGCGCCAGCAGCCCAAACAGCAAACTGAACACTGAAGCTTTCTTT. The whole variable domain, remainder taken from reference TRBV5-1 and TRBJ1-1, is KAGVTQTPRYLIKTRGQQVTLSCSPISGHRSVSWYQQTPGQGLQFLFEYFSETQRNKGNFPGRFSGRQFSNSRSEMNVSTLELGDSALYLCASSPNSKLNTEAFFGQGTRLTVV.

The CDR3 reads CASSLPGQGTFHEQYF. The CDR3 DNA sequence: TGTGCCAGCAGTTTGCCCGGACAGGGGACGTTCCACGAGCAGTACTTC. This chain joins TRBV28 and TRBJ2-7; 9 bases fit TRBD1. In germline, CDR1 is MDHEN, CDR2 SYDVKM. The CDR3 spans 16 residues. V trimming: 3 bases; J trimming: 5 bases; junction bases outside the gene matches: 11.

V is TRBV19 and J is TRBJ2-5; 9 positions agree with TRBD1. From germline, CDR1 is LNHDA and CDR2 SQIVND (reference sequence). Trimming took 4 bases from V and 1 from J; bases not matched to a gene: 1. CDR3 length: 14 amino acids. CDR3 nucleotide sequence: TGTGCCAGTAGTAGACAGGGGGTCCAAGAGACCCAGTACTTC. It yields the protein CASSRQGVQETQYF. Variable domain in full (rest from reference TRBV19 and TRBJ2-5): DGGITQSPKYLFRKEGQNVTLSCEQNLNHDAMYWYRQDPGQGLRLIYYSQIVNDFQKGDIAEGYSVSREKKESFPLTVTSAQKNPTAFYLCASSRQGVQETQYFGPGTRLLVL.

The CDR3 DNA follows: TGTGCCAGCAGCTTGGAACCGACAGCTGGAAACACCATATATTTT. Its translation: CASSLEPTAGNTIYF. The chain links TRBV5-6 to TRBJ1-3, with D possibly being TRBD1 (5 bases). The length of the CDR3 is 15 residues. Germline V gene lookup returns CDR1 SGHDT and CDR2 YYEEEE. V dropped 0 bases and J dropped 2 bases, with 9 bases sitting between them.

V gene TRBV28 combines with J gene TRBJ2-2, with D possibly TRBD2 on 7 matching bases. Germline CDR1 and CDR2: MDHEN and SYDVKM. The CDR3 covers 16 residues. The V gene lost 5 bases and the J gene lost 5 bases, with 18 bases spanning the gap. The CDR3 DNA reads as TGTGCCAGCAGTCCACCGAGGGGGGGTCGGACCGGGGAGCTGTTTTTT. Protein sequence: CASSPPRGGRTGELFF.

The sample holds a few counts of this clone. This chain joins TRBV10-1 and TRBJ2-7, with D uncertain. The CDR3 is 14 residues long. The germline V gene encodes CDR1 WNHNN and CDR2 SYGVQD (reference sequence). V shed 0 bases and J shed 2 bases, with 8 bases lying between them. The CDR3 here is CASSESIATYEQYF. CDR3 nucleotides: TGCGCCAGCAGTGAGTCTATAGCCACCTACGAGCAGTACTTC.